This is a list of T cell receptor beta chains from one sample in a study of T cells in Graves' hyperthyroidism and ophthalmopathy. TCRdb reprocessed the multiplex PCR reads with MiXCR, giving one entry per CDR3 protein. The profile covers about 560,000 distinct CDR3 sequences, with 16% appearing a single time and 15% to 20% taken by the ten largest. Sequences were obtained from blood. The receptors were gathered from a woman between 18 and 29 years old with Graves' hyperthyroidism. CDR3s include the opening cysteine and the closing phenylalanine or tryptophan. A D gene is named only where the DNA matches it firmly. Clone size is shown for a subset of rows, as once, few, many or a class of expanded clone.

V: TRBV28; size: many; J: TRBJ2-1; D: NA; CDR3: CASSAPKGPPSGQFF; DNA: TGTGCCAGCAGTGCTCCCAAGGGACCCCCTTCGGGGCAGTTCTTC
V: TRBV7-2; size: many; J: TRBJ2-7; D: TRBD1; CDR3: CASSNRGQGQHEQYF; DNA: TGTGCCAGCAGCAACAGAGGACAGGGGCAACACGAGCAGTACTTC
V: TRBV27; size: few; J: TRBJ1-4; D: TRBD1; CDR3: CASSASYRGLSEKLFF; DNA: TGTGCCAGCAGTGCCTCCTACAGGGGGCTAAGTGAAAAACTGTTTTTT
V: TRBV29-1; size: NA; J: TRBJ2-5; D: NA; CDR3: CSVELELVGETQYF; DNA: TGCAGCGTTGAACTCGAACTGGTCGGTGAGACCCAGTACTTC
V: TRBV7-3; size: few; J: TRBJ2-1; D: NA; CDR3: CASSLGRGPAYNEQFF; DNA: TGTGCCAGCAGCTTGGGTCGGGGGCCGGCCTACAATGAGCAGTTCTTC
V: TRBV20-1; size: many; J: TRBJ2-1; D: NA; CDR3: CSSARNLRNEQFF; DNA: TGCAGCTCCGCGAGGAATCTTCGCAATGAGCAGTTCTTC
V: TRBV11-2; size: many; J: TRBJ1-5; D: NA; CDR3: CASSLDYDQPQHF; DNA: TGTGCCAGCAGCTTAGACTATGATCAGCCCCAGCATTTT
V: TRBV5-1; size: NA; J: TRBJ2-7; D: NA; CDR3: CASSFSGVYEQYF; DNA: TGCGCCAGCAGCTTTTCTGGGGTGTACGAGCAGTACTTC
V: TRBV20-1; size: NA; J: TRBJ2-5; D: NA; CDR3: CSARLGRDRRETQYF; DNA: TGCAGTGCTAGACTGGGACGGGATCGGCGGGAGACCCAGTACTTC
V: TRBV6-4; size: NA; J: TRBJ1-1; D: NA; CDR3: CASSDTSNTEAFF; DNA: TGTGCCAGCAGTGACACCTCGAACACTGAAGCTTTCTTT
V: TRBV29-1; size: NA; J: TRBJ1-2; D: NA; CDR3: CSVGGGLGYTF; DNA: TGCAGCGTTGGCGGGGGGCTTGGCTACACCTTC
V: TRBV27; size: NA; J: TRBJ2-2; D: NA; CDR3: CASRGGANGELFF; DNA: TGTGCCAGCAGGGGCGGGGCGAACGGGGAGCTGTTTTTT
V: TRBV24-1; size: few; J: TRBJ2-5; D: NA; CDR3: CATSDQTEKLETQYF; DNA: TGTGCCACCAGTGACCAGACAGAGAAGCTAGAGACCCAGTACTTC
V: TRBV7-9; size: few; J: TRBJ2-3; D: TRBD2; CDR3: CASSLTPPLAGGLSTDTQYF; DNA: TGTGCCAGCAGCTTAACTCCCCCCCTAGCGGGGGGCCTCAGCACAGATACGCAGTATTTT
V: TRBV30; size: many; J: TRBJ2-7; D: TRBD1; CDR3: CAWSVLGTGGREQYF; DNA: TGTGCCTGGAGTGTACTAGGGACAGGGGGCAGGGAGCAGTACTTC
V: TRBV5-1; size: many; J: TRBJ2-1; D: NA; CDR3: CASTKGGGPSYNEQFF; DNA: TGCGCCAGCACCAAGGGGGGGGGCCCTTCCTACAATGAGCAGTTCTTC
V: TRBV28; size: many; J: TRBJ2-5; D: TRBD1; CDR3: CASSLYPGGETQYF; DNA: TGTGCCAGCAGTTTATATCCAGGGGGAGAGACCCAGTACTTC
V: TRBV12-3/TRBV12-4; size: NA; J: TRBJ1-2; D: TRBD1; CDR3: CASARDRVTYGYTF; DNA: TGTGCCAGCGCTCGGGACAGGGTGACCTATGGCTACACCTTC
V: TRBV7-2; size: NA; J: TRBJ2-5; D: NA; CDR3: CASSLTGGERETQYF; DNA: TGTGCCAGCAGCTTAACCGGAGGGGAGAGAGAGACCCAGTACTTC
V: TRBV12-3/TRBV12-4; size: NA; J: TRBJ1-2; D: NA; CDR3: CASSARRGSLGCTF; DNA: TGTGCCAGCAGTGCCCGGAGGGGAAGTCTCGGCTGCACCTTC
V: TRBV3-1; size: NA; J: TRBJ2-3; D: NA; CDR3: CASSPQRVSTDTQYF; DNA: TGTGCCAGCAGCCCCCAGCGGGTGAGCACAGATACGCAGTATTTT
V: TRBV11-2; size: few; J: TRBJ1-3; D: TRBD1; CDR3: CASSLATGDSGNTIYF; DNA: TGTGCCAGCAGCTTAGCCACAGGGGATTCTGGAAACACCATATATTTT
V: TRBV27; size: many; J: TRBJ1-6; D: NA; CDR3: CASSDRRWTYNSPLHF; DNA: TGTGCCAGCAGTGACAGGAGATGGACGTATAATTCACCCCTCCACTTT
V: TRBV6-1; size: few; J: TRBJ1-2; D: NA; CDR3: CASRIPGQIYGYTF; DNA: TGTGCCAGCAGAATACCAGGACAAATCTATGGCTACACCTTC
V: TRBV20-1; size: many; J: TRBJ2-3; D: NA; CDR3: CSARGPGVGQYF; DNA: TGCAGTGCTAGAGGTCCGGGCGTGGGGCAGTATTTT
V: TRBV29-1; size: few; J: TRBJ2-3; D: NA; CDR3: CSVGRDTDTQYF; DNA: TGCAGCGTTGGTCGAGACACAGATACGCAGTATTTT
V: TRBV7-8; size: many; J: TRBJ2-5; D: TRBD2; CDR3: CASSLGRLQREGTGVETQYF; DNA: TGTGCCAGCAGCTTAGGGCGGCTGCAACGGGAGGGCACGGGGGTGGAGACCCAGTACTTC
V: TRBV7-9; size: many; J: TRBJ1-1; D: NA; CDR3: CASSLAGGGTEAFF; DNA: TGTGCCAGCAGCTTAGCGGGAGGGGGCACTGAAGCTTTCTTT
V: TRBV19; size: once; J: TRBJ2-6; D: NA; CDR3: CASSIVSQIPNFGANVLTF; DNA: TGTGCCAGTAGTATAGTTTCCCAGATCCCTAACTTTGGGGCCAACGTCCTGACTTTC